This section outlines one T cell receptor beta chain sequence together with its context. In the authors' workflow: Amplification of reference gene primers was used by the study to estimate nucleated cell counts. Only in-frame clones appear in the TCRdb table, and some are missing; sequencing was by immunoSEQ multiplex PCR. V, J and clone size derive from that table, while D and trimming were established from the DNA sequence. The sample shows 180,000 or so clones, 70% to 85% of them seen only once. The data originate from a study of blood T cell repertoires in COVID-19. On the study more broadly: PBMCs, B-cell-depleted T cells, or T cells were the source of the cDNA or gDNA that made up the material.

Trimming took 5 bases from V and 1 from J, leaving 11 bases between them. Per the germline V gene, CDR1 is MNHEY and CDR2 is SVGAGI. CDR3 length: 14 residues. The chain links TRBV6-5 to TRBJ1-1; D may be TRBD1 (6 bases). The source is a human donor with acute or convalescent COVID-19. The donor label of this sample is uncertain. The specimen sequenced was peripheral blood. CDR3 nucleotide sequence: TGTGCCAGCAGTCAGGGGCGGCGGAACACTGAAGCTTTCTTT. Protein sequence: CASSQGRRNTEAFF.